One sample yielded the 10 T cell receptor beta chains listed below, sequenced in a study of glioma-infiltrating T cells. TCR alpha and beta CDR3 regions were amplified from RNA using iRepertoire nested multiplex PCR. Each CDR3 protein is one row after TCRdb ran MiXCR on the multiplex PCR reads. Among tens of thousands of distinct CDR3 sequences listed, around 40% were seen once. Input material: glioma tissue, nonneoplastic brain tissue, or PBMCs (not recorded which). These receptors were obtained from a human donor with low-grade glioma or glioblastoma, undergoing nonglioma brain surgery, or in good health (not recorded which).

The J gene is TRBJ1-6, the V gene TRBV28; no reliable D call. Per germline, CDR1 MDHEN and CDR2 SYDVKM. V was pared by 5 bases and J by 9 bases, with 17 bases between. The CDR3 is made up of 15 amino acids. The CDR3 DNA reads as TGTGCCAGCAGTCCGCCGCGGGGAGCCGGTTCACCCCTCCACTTT. This translates into CASSPPRGAGSPLHF. The full variable domain, its missing parts supplied by reference TRBV28 and TRBJ1-6, is DVKVTQSSRYLVKRTGEKVFLECVQDMDHENMFWYRQDPGLGLRLIYFSYDVKMKEKGDIPEGYSVSREKKERFSLILESASTNQTSMYLCASSPPRGAGSPLHFGNGTRLTVT.

Ten or more counts support this clonotype. This chain connects TRBV5-4 to TRBJ2-1; D is unclear. CDR3 length: 15 residues. Germline V gene sequence: CDR1 SGHNT, CDR2 YYREEE (reference sequence). V shed 4 bases and J shed 4 bases, with 15 bases lying between them. This chain's CDR3 is CASSAKKADYNEQFF. The CDR3 DNA reads as TGTGCCAGCAGCGCAAAAAAGGCTGATTACAATGAGCAGTTCTTC.

This clonotype has at least ten counts. The V call is TRBV6-2 or TRBV6-3, the J call TRBJ2-3; 11 nucleotides match TRBD2. V gave up 2 bases and J gave up 6 bases; unmatched junction bases: 4. There are 15 residues in the CDR3. The germline V gene encodes CDR1 MNHEY and CDR2 SVGEGT. DNA of the CDR3: TGTGCCAGCAGTTACGGTCTAGCGGGAGGCGATACGCAGTATTTT. Protein: CASSYGLAGGDTQYF.

This clonotype was counted ten times or more. The chain employs TRBV20-1 and TRBJ2-4, with D possibly TRBD1 on 6 matching bases. The V and J ends lost 1 base and 7 bases respectively, with 14 bases between them. Germline V gene lookup returns CDR1 DFQATT and CDR2 SNEGSKA (reference sequence). The CDR3 contains 14 residues. CDR3 sequence (DNA): TGCAGTGCTAGAGGCATAGGGGGATCGAACATTCAGTACTTC. Translating it yields CSARGIGGSNIQYF.

There are many counts of this clonotype. The V gene is TRBV5-1, the J gene TRBJ2-7; D may match TRBD1 or TRBD2 (5 bases each). The CDR3 spans 16 residues. The V end was cut by 4 bases, the J end by 2 bases, with 19 bases between. The V gene's germline CDR1 is SGHRS and CDR2 YFSETQ. CDR3 sequence (DNA): TGCGCCAGCAGCACAGAGGGCCCAGGGAACCCCTACGAGCAGTACTTC. This codes for CASSTEGPGNPYEQYF.

The rearrangement links TRBV2 to TRBJ2-2; 9 bases line up with TRBD2. In germline, CDR1 is SNHLY, CDR2 FYNNEI. The CDR3 length is 15 residues. The V gene end was trimmed by 4 bases and the J gene end by 0 bases; junction bases not matched to a gene: 0. The chain's CDR3 is CASSGGRANTGELFF. The CDR3 DNA reads as TGTGCCAGCAGTGGCGGGAGGGCGAACACCGGGGAGCTGTTTTTT.

This clonotype was seen many times. The chain links TRBV7-9 to TRBJ2-7; D unclear. The CDR3 totals 16 residues. Trimming removed 1 base from V and 1 base from J, with 14 bases in between. In germline, CDR1 is SEHNR, CDR2 FQNEAQ (reference sequence). The CDR3 sequence: CASSLGATPRSYEQYF. The DNA for the CDR3 is TGTGCCAGCAGCTTAGGTGCGACTCCCCGTTCCTACGAGCAGTACTTC.

This clonotype was found many times. This chain links TRBV2 with TRBJ2-2, with a possible D match to TRBD1 (5 bases). In germline, CDR1 is SNHLY, CDR2 FYNNEI. V lost 10 bases and J lost 3, with 18 bases in between. CDR3 length: 15 residues. The CDR3 loop is CATQGPDEDTGELFF. CDR3 DNA: TGTGCCACCCAGGGCCCGGACGAGGACACCGGGGAGCTGTTTTTT.

This clonotype was recorded many times. The chain recombines TRBV4-1 with TRBJ1-1, with D perhaps TRBD1 (5 bases). Looked up from germline, CDR1 is MGHRA and CDR2 is YSYEKL. V was clipped by 0 bases and J by 1 base, with 9 bases between them. The CDR3 is 15 residues long. DNA of the CDR3: TGCGCCAGCAGCCAAGAAGGGGACTGGAACACTGAAGCTTTCTTT. The encoded protein is CASSQEGDWNTEAFF.

This clonotype occurred many times. This sequence joins TRBV6-1 and TRBJ2-3; 8 nucleotides line up with TRBD2. The CDR3 has 16 residues. Trimming cost V 5 bases and J 3 bases; bases outside gene matches: 10. CDR1 MNHNS and CDR2 SASEGT come from the germline V gene. CDR3 residues: CASSPSFSGDTDTQYF. The CDR3 DNA follows: TGTGCCAGCAGTCCCTCGTTTAGCGGGGATACAGATACGCAGTATTTT.